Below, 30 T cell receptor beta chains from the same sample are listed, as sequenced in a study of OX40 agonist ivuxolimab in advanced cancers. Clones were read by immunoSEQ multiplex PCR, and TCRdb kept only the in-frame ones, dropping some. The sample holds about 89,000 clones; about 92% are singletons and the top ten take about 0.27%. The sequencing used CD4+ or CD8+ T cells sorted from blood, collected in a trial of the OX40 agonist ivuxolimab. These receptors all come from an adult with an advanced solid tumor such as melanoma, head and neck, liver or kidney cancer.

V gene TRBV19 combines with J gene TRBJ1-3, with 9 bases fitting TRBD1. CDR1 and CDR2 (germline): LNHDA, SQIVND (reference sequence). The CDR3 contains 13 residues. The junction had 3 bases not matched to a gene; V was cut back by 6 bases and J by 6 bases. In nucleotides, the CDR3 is TGTGCCAGTAGGGGACAGGGAGCAAACACCATATATTTT. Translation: CASRGQGANTIYF.

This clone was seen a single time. CDR3 in amino acids: CASSRDPRADTQYF. The CDR3 DNA is TGTGCCAGCAGTCGGGACCCCCGGGCGGATACGCAGTATTTT. The chain combines TRBV27 with TRBJ2-3, with D perhaps TRBD1 or TRBD2 (5 bases each). Looked up from germline, CDR1 is MNHEY and CDR2 is SMNVEV (reference sequence). The CDR3 spans 14 residues. Between the trimmed V and J ends, which lost 5 bases and 6 bases, there was a span of 15 bases.

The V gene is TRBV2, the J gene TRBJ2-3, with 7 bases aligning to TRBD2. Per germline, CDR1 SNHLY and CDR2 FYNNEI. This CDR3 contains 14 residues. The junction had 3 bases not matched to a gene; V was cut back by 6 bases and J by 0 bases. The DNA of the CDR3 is TGTGCCAGCAGGGGAGGGCTGAGCACAGATACGCAGTATTTT. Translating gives CASRGGLSTDTQYF.

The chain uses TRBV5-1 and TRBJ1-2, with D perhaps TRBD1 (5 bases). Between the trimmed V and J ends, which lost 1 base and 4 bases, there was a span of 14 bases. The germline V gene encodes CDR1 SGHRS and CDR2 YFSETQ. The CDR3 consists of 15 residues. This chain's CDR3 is CASSLRQGLGYGYTF. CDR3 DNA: TGCGCCAGCAGCTTGCGTCAGGGATTAGGCTATGGCTACACCTTC. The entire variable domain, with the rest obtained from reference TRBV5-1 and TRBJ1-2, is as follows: KAGVTQTPRYLIKTRGQQVTLSCSPISGHRSVSWYQQTPGQGLQFLFEYFSETQRNKGNFPGRFSGRQFSNSRSEMNVSTLELGDSALYLCASSLRQGLGYGYTFGSGTRLTVV.

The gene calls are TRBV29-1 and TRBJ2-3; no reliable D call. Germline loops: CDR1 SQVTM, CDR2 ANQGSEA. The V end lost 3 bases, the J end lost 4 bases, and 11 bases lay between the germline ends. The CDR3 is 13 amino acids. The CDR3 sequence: CSVDFPGPDTQYF. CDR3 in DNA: TGCAGCGTTGACTTCCCCGGCCCAGATACGCAGTATTTT.

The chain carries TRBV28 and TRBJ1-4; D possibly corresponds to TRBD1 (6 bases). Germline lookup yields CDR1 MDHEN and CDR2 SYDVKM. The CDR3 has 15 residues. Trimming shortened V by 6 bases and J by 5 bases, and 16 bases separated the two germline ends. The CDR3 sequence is CASSLLDRLNEKLFF. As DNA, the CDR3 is TGTGCCAGCAGCCTTCTCGACAGGCTGAATGAAAAACTGTTTTTT. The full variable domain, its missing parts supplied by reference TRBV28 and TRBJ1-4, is DVKVTQSSRYLVKRTGEKVFLECVQDMDHENMFWYRQDPGLGLRLIYFSYDVKMKEKGDIPEGYSVSREKKERFSLILESASTNQTSMYLCASSLLDRLNEKLFFGSGTQLSVL.

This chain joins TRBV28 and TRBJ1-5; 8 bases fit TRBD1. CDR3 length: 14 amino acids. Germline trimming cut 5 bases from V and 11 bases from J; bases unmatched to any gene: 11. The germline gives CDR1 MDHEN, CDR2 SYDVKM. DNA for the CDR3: TGTGCCAGCAGTGTAGGACAGGGTGATTGGGCCCAGCATTTT. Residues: CASSVGQGDWAQHF.

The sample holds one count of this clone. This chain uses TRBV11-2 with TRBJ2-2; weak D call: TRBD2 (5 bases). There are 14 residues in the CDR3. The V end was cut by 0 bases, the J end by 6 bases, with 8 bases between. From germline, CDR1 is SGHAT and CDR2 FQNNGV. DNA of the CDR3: TGTGCCAGCAGCTTAGATTACGGGGCCGGGGAGCTGTTTTTT. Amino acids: CASSLDYGAGELFF.

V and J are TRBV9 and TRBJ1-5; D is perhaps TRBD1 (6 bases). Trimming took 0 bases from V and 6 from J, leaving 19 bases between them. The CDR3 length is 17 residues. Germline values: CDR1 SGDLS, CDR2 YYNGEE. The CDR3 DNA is TGTGCCAGCAGCGTAGGGGGGAGTCAGGGGTTAGGTCAGCCCCAGCATTTT. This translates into CASSVGGSQGLGQPQHF.

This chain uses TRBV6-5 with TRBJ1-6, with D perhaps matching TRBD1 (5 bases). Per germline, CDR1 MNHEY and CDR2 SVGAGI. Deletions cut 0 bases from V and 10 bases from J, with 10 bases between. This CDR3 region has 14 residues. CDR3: CASSYSGGRSPLHF. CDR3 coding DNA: TGTGCCAGCAGTTACTCCGGGGGAAGGTCACCCCTCCACTTT.

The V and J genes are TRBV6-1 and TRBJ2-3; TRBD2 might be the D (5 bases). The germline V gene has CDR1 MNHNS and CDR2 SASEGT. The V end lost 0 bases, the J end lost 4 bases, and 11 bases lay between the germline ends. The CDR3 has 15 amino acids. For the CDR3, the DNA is TGTGCCAGCAGTGAAGCGGGGAGAGGTCCAGATACGCAGTATTTT. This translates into CASSEAGRGPDTQYF.

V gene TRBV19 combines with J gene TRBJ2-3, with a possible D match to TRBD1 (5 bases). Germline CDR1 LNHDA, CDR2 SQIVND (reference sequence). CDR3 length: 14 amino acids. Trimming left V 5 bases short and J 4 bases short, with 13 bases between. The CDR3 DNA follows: TGTGCCAGTAGTCTCAGGGTAGGGGCAGATACGCAGTATTTT. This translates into CASSLRVGADTQYF.

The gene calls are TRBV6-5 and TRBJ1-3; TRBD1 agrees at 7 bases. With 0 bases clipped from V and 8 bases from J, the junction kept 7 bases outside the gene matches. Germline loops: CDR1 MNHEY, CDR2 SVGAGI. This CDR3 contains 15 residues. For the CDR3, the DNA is TGTGCCAGCAGTTACTCGGGGACAGATGGGGACACCATATATTTT. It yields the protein CASSYSGTDGDTIYF.

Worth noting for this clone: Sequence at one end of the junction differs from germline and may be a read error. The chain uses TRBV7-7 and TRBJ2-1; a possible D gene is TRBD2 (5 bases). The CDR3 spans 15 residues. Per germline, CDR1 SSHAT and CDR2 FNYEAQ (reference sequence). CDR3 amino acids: CASSKGLLTLNEQFF. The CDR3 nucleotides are TGTGCTAGCAGCAAAGGACTCTTAACCCTCAATGAGCAGTTCTTC.

The CDR3 region is CASTAVSSYNEQFF. Here the CDR3 DNA reads TGTGCCAGCACGGCGGTCAGCTCCTACAATGAGCAGTTCTTC. The V and J genes are TRBV6-5 and TRBJ2-1; D gene unclear. Germline CDR1 reads MNHEY; CDR2 reads SVGAGI. CDR3 length: 14 amino acids. Trimming shortened V by 7 bases and J by 0 bases, and 10 bases separated the two germline ends.

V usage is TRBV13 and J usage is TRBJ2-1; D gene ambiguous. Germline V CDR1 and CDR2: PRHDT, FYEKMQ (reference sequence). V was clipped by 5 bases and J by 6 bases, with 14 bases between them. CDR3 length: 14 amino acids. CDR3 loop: CASSPLLGVNEQFF. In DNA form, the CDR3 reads TGTGCCAGCAGCCCGCTGCTGGGTGTCAATGAGCAGTTCTTC.

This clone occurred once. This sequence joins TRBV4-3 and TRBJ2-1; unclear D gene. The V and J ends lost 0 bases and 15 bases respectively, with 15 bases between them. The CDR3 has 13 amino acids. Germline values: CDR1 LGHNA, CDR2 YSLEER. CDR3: CASSQDWRQTPFF. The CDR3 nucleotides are TGCGCCAGCAGCCAAGATTGGCGGCAGACTCCGTTCTTC.

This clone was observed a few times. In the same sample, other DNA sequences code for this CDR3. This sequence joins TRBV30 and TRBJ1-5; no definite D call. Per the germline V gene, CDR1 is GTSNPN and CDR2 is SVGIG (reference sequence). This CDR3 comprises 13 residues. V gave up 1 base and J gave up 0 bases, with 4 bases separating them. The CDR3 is CAWSGSSNQPQHF. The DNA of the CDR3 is TGTGCCTGGAGTGGAAGTAGCAATCAGCCCCAGCATTTT.

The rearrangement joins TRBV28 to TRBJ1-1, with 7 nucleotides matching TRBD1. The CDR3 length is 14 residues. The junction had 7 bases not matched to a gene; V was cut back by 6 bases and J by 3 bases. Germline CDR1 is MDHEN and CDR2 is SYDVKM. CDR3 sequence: CASSPGTVDTEAFF. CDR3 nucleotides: TGTGCCAGCAGCCCCGGGACAGTGGACACTGAAGCTTTCTTT.

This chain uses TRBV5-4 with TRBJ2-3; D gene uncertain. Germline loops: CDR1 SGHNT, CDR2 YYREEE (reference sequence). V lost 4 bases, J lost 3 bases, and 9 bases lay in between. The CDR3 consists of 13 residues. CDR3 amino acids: CASSLFSTDTQYF. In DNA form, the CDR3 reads TGTGCCAGCAGCCTTTTTTCTACAGATACGCAGTATTTT.

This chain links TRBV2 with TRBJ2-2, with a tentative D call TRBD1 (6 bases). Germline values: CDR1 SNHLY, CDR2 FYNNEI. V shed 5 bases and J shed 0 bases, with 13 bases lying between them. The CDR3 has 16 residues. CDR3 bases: TGTGCCAGCAGTAAAACGGACAGCGCGAACACCGGGGAGCTGTTTTTT. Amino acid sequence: CASSKTDSANTGELFF.

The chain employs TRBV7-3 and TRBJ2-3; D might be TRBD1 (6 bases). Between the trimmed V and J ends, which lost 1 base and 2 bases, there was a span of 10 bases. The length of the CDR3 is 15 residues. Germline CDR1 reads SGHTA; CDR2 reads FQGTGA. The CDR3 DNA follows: TGTGCCAGCAGCTTAAAGGGACAATTCACAGATACGCAGTATTTT. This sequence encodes CASSLKGQFTDTQYF.

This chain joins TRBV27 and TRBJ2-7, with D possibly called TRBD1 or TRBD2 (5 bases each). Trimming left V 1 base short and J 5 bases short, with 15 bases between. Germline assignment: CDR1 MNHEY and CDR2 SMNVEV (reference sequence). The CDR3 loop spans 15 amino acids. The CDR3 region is CASSLLQGGRHEQYF. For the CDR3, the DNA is TGTGCCAGCAGTTTATTGCAGGGTGGGAGACACGAGCAGTACTTC.

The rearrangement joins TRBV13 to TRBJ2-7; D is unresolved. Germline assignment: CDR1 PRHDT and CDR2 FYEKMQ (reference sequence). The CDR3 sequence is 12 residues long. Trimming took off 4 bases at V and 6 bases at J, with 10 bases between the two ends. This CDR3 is CASSSPRFEQYV. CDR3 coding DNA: TGTGCCAGCAGCTCACCCAGATTCGAGCAGTACGTC.

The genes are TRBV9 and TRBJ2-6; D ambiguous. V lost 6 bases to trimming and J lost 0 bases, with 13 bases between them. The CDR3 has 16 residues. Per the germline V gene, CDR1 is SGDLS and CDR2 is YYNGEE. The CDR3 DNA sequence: TGTGCCAGCAAGAGTTCTACATTCTCTGGGGCCAACGTCCTGACTTTC. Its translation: CASKSSTFSGANVLTF. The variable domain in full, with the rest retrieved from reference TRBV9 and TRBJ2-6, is DSGVTQTPKHLITATGQRVTLRCSPRSGDLSVYWYQQSLDQGLQFLIQYYNGEERAKGNILERFSAQQFPDLHSELNLSSLELGDSALYFCASKSSTFSGANVLTFGAGSRLTVL.

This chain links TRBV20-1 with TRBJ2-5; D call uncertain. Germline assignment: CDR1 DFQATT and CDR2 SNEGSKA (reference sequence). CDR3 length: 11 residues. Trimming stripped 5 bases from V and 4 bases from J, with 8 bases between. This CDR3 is CSAPTGETQYF. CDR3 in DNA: TGCAGTGCTCCCACTGGAGAGACCCAGTACTTC.

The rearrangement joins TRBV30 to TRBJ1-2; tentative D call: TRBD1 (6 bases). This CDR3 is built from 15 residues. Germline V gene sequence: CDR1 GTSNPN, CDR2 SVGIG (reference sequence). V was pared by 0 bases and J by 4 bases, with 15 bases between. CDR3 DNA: TGTGCCTGGAGTGTAGGGGGGCTGGTCTTCTATGGCTACACCTTC. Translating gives CAWSVGGLVFYGYTF.

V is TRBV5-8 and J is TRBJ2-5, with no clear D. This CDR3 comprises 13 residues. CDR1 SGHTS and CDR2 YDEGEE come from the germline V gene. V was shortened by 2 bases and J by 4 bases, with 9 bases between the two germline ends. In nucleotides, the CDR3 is TGTGCCAGCAGCTTTGTATCCGCAGAGACCCAGTACTTC. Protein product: CASSFVSAETQYF.

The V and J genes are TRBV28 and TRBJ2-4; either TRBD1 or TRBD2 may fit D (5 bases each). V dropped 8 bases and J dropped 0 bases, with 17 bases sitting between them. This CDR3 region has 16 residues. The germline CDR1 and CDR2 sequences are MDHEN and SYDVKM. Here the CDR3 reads CASYGRGGLAKNIQYF. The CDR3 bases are TGTGCCAGCTACGGACGGGGCGGCCTAGCCAAAAACATTCAGTACTTC.

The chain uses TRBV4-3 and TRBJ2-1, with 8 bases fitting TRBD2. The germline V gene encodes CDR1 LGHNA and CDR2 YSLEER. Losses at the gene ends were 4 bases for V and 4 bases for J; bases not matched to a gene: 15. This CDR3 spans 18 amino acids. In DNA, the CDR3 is TGCGCCAGCAGCCCTAATCAATTGAGCGGGGGAGATTACAATGAGCAGTTCTTC. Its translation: CASSPNQLSGGDYNEQFF.